Below, one T cell receptor (beta chain) is given with its context. Its antigen remains unidentified. The data belong to a study of radiation and T cells in renal cell carcinoma. Study summary: Nephrectomy followed 15 Gy stereotactic body radiation by 4 weeks.

Some clones are missing from TCRdb's copy, which holds only in-frame ones; the method was immunoSEQ multiplex PCR. The table records approximately 120,000 clones, approximately 78% of them present only once. This CDR3 has 15 amino acids. V lost 1 base, J lost 3 bases, and 2 bases stayed unmatched. CDR1 SGDLS and CDR2 YYNGEE come from the germline V gene. Regarding time point: baseline pretreatment blood. The treatment: 15 Gy SBRT to primary tumor, nephrectomy 4 weeks later. This renal cell carcinoma was of the clear cell type. Study-level results: Top tumor clonotypes rose in blood 2 weeks post-radiation, then contracted. No pretreatment tumor biopsies were available for baseline clonotypes.

The receptor's source is a woman between 55 and 75 years old with renal cell carcinoma. The source material was blood, sampled from a patient whose treatment included radiotherapy and nephrectomy. The chain is built from TRBV9 and TRBJ2-3, with 10 bases identical to TRBD2. The DNA for the CDR3 is TGTGCCAGCAGCGTAATAGCGGGGGGAACAGATACGCAGTATTTT. Protein sequence: CASSVIAGGTDTQYF.